This note documents a single T cell receptor (beta chain) sequence. The target antigen is unknown. The data stem from a study of OX40 agonist ivuxolimab in advanced cancers. Across the study: An agonistic anti-OX40 (CD134) antibody, ivuxolimab, was used to treat the patients. Whole-study findings and limits: CD4+ and CD8+ T cells in blood underwent clonal expansion by week 6 at 0.1 to 3.0 mg/kg. Mean expanded clone counts were higher in CD8+ than CD4+ T cells.

J gave up 6 bases and V 4 bases, and 12 bases lay outside the gene matches. The CDR3 is 17 residues long. Germline CDR1 LNHDA, CDR2 SQIVND (reference sequence). Profiled with immunoSEQ multiplex PCR; TCRdb holds only in-frame clones, not every one. The data hold 70,000 to 90,000 clones, with about 89% observed a single time. Material: CD4+ or CD8+ T cells sorted from blood, obtained in a trial of the OX40 agonist ivuxolimab. The chain has TRBV19 and TRBJ2-1; TRBD1 matches at 10 bases. The sequence came from an adult with an advanced solid tumor such as melanoma, head and neck, liver or kidney cancer. The CDR3 reads CASSNDRGRAQLNEQFF. The CDR3 bases are TGTGCCAGTAGTAACGACAGGGGGCGAGCCCAGCTCAATGAGCAGTTCTTC.